This T cell receptor beta chain was found in a study of T cell repertoires in cytomegalovirus infection. Findings and caveats of the study: HLA-C-restricted CMV clonotypes gave the most frequent clonotype in two of eight donors.

TCRdb passed the reads through MiXCR, listing each CDR3 protein once. The data show hundreds of thousands of distinct CDR3 sequences, 17% seen once. Germline lookup yields CDR1 LNHDA and CDR2 SQIVND (reference sequence). The ends were cut back, 4 bases at V and 1 base at J, with 10 bases in the middle. The CDR3 spans 14 residues. A note on this clonotype: Its target is not known.

This chain connects TRBV19 to TRBJ1-1; D is undetermined. The sequence was obtained from a human donor in good health (CMV status not recorded). Some clones in this sample may be carry-over from other donors' samples. The sample consisted of PBMCs. CDR3 residues: CASSNGRTNTEAFF. The DNA of the CDR3 is TGTGCCAGTAGTAACGGACGGACGAACACTGAAGCTTTCTTT.